Listed here is a single T cell receptor beta chain. The antigen remains unidentified. These data are taken from a study of T cell responses to AZD1222 COVID-19 vaccine. Overall study context: Combined were second doses at about 4 or about 12 weeks.

Repertoires were generated with immunoSEQ multiplex PCR, while TCRdb's copy carries only in-frame clones and drops some. The data contain over 150,000 clones, roughly 86% of them singletons. Study conclusions and caveats: Increases in Spike-specific TCR breadth and depth were seen after two AZD1222 doses. The study found vaccine-associated CD4 TCRs spanning spike, dominant at 160-218 and 743-854.

The V segment lost 5 bases and the J segment 5 bases; nucleotides outside the gene matches: 3. This CDR3 contains 12 residues. Germline V gives CDR1 MNHEY, CDR2 SVGAGI. The input for sequencing was peripheral blood, taken on day 0 of AZD1222 vaccination. The chain couples TRBV6-5 to TRBJ2-7; 7 bases match TRBD1. The TCR originated in an adult in good health. In nucleotides, the CDR3 is TGTGCCAGCAGTACCGACAGGGACGAGCAGTACTTC. Its protein product is CASSTDRDEQYF.